This T cell receptor (beta chain) derives from a study of cytomegalovirus exposure and HLA in healthy donors. General study results and limits: A missense variant in DCLRE1C was later tied to TCR beta V- and J-gene trimming. The authors later found HLA-associated TCR beta chains more clonally expanded than equally common others. Reports credit the classifier with highly specific, highly sensitive diagnosis of cytomegalovirus status. Segments of the TCR beta V type were, in most cases, productive about 87% or about 30% of the time in an earlier analysis.

This CDR3 comprises 20 residues. Germline trimming cut 5 bases from V and 0 bases from J; bases unmatched to any gene: 17. Germline V gene lookup returns CDR1 MGHRA and CDR2 YSYEKL. This clone showed up just once. The antigen is unknown. The PCR was carried out with 60 Vbeta primers and 13 Jbeta primers. Libraries were prepared by immunoSEQ multiplex PCR; TCRdb keeps only in-frame clonotypes and omits some of them. Here the sample spans some 60,000 clones, 70% to 90% being singletons. The clonotype was recovered from a man in his late teens or twenties in good health and CMV-seronegative. The rearrangement uses TRBV4-1 and TRBJ2-7, with 12 positions matching TRBD1. Sequencing was carried out using PBMCs. DNA of the CDR3: TGCGCCAGCAGCTATAAAATCCCGGGACAGGGGGCTGGATCCTCCTACGAGCAGTACTTC. Protein: CASSYKIPGQGAGSSYEQYF.